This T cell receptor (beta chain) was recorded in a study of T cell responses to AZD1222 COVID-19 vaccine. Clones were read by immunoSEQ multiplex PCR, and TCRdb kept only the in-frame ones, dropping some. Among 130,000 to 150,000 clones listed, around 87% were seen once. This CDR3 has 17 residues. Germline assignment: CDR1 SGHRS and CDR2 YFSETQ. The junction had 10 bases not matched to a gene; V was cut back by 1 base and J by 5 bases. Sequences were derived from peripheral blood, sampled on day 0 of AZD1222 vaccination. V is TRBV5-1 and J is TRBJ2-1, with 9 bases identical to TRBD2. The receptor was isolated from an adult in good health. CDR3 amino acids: CASSLRPAGGINNEQFF. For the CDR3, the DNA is TGCGCCAGCAGCTTGCGTCCGGCGGGAGGGATCAACAATGAGCAGTTCTTC.